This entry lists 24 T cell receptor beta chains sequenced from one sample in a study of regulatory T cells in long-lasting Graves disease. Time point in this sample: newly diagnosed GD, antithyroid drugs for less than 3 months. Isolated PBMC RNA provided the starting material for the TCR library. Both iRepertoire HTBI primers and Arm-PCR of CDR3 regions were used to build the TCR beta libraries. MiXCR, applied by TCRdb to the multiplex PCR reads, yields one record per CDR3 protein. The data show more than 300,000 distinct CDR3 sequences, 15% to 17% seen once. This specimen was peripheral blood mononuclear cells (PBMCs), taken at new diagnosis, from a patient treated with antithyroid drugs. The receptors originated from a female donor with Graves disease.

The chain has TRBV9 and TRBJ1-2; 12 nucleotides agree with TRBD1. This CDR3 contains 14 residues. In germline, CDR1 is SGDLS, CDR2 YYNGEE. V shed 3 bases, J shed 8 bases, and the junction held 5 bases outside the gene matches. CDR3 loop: CASSERDRGHGYTF. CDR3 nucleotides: TGTGCCAGCAGCGAGAGGGACAGGGGGCACGGCTACACCTTC.

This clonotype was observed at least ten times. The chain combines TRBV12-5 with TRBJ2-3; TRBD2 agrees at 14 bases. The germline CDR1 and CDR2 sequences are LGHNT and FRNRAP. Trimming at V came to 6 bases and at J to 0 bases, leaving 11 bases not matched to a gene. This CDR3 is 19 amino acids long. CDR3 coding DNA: TGTGCTAGTGGGTGGGGACTAGCGGGGGCCGATTATAGCACAGATACGCAGTATTTT. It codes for CASGWGLAGADYSTDTQYF.

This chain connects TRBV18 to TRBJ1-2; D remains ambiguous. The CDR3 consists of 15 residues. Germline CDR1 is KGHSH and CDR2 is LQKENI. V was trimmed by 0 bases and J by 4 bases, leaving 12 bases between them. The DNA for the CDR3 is TGTGCCAGCTCACCACCGGAGGGATGGAGCTATGGCTACACCTTC. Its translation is CASSPPEGWSYGYTF.

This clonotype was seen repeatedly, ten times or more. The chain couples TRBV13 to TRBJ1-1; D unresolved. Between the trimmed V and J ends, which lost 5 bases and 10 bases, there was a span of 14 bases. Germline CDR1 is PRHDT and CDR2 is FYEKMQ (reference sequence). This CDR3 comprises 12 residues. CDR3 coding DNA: TGTGCCAGCAGCGGACGGACCGGTCGAGCTTTCTTT. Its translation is CASSGRTGRAFF.

The CDR3 protein is CASTAHHEAFF. In DNA, the CDR3 is TGTGCCAGCACCGCACACCACGAAGCTTTCTTT. The chain has TRBV12-3 or TRBV12-4 and TRBJ1-1, with D unresolved. With 7 bases removed from V and 8 bases from J, the gap between germline ends came to 11 bases. This CDR3 comprises 11 residues.

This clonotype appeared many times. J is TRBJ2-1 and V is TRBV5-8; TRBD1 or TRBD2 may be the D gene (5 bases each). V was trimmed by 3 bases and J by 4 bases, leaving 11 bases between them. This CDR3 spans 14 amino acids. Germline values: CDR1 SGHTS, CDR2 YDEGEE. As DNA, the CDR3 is TGTGCCAGCAGCTGGGACCGACATTACAATGAGCAGTTCTTC. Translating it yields CASSWDRHYNEQFF.

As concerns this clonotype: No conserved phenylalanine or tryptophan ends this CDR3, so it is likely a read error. For the CDR3, the DNA is TGTGCCAGCAGTTTTGGGTCGGGCTATAATTCACCCCTCCACCTT. Translation: CASSFGSGYNSPLHL. The V call is TRBV12-3 or TRBV12-4, the J call TRBJ1-6, with D uncertain. V was pared by 3 bases and J by 3 bases, with 9 bases between. The CDR3 has 15 residues.

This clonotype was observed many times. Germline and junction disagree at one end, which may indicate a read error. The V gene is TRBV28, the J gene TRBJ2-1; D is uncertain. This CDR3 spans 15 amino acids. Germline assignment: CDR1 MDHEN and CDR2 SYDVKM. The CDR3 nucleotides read TGCGCCAGCAGCTTCGGCCAGAGCTCCTACAATGAGCAGTTCTTC. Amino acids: CASSFGQSSYNEQFF.

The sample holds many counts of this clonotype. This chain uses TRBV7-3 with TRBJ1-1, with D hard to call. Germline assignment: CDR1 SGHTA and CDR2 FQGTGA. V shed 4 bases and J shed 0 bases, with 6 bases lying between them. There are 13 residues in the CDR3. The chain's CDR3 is CASSSGVNTEAFF. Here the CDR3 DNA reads TGTGCCAGCAGCTCCGGGGTGAACACTGAAGCTTTCTTT.

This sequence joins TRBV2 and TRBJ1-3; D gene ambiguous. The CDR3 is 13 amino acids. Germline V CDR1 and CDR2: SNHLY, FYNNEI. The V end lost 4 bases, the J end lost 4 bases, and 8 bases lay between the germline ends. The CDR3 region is CASSGVHGNTIYF. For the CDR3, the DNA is TGTGCCAGCAGTGGAGTTCACGGAAACACCATATATTTT.

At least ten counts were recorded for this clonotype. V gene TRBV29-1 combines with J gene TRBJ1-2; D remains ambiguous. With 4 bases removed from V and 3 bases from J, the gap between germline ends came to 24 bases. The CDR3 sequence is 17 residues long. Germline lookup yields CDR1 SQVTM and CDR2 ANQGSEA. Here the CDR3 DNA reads TGCAGCGTTGGGTCAGGCGGACCCCTGGTTTACGACTATGGCTACACCTTC. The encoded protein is CSVGSGGPLVYDYGYTF.

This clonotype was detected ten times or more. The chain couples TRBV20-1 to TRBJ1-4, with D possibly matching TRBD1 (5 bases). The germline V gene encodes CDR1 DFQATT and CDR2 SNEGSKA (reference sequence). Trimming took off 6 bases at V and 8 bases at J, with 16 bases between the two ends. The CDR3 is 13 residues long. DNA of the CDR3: TGCAGTGCCCCCGGGACGCCATTCGAAAAACTGTTTTTT. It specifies CSAPGTPFEKLFF.

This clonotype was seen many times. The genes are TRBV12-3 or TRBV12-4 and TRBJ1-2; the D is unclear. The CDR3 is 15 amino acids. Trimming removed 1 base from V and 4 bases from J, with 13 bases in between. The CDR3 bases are TGTGCCAGCAGTTTAGGGTCCCCTCTTACCTATGGCTACACCTTC. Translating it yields CASSLGSPLTYGYTF.

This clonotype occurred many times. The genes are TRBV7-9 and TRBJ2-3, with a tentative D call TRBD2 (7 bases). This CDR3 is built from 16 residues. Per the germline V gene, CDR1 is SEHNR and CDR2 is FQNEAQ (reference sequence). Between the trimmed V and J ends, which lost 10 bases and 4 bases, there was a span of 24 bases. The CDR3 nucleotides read TGTGCCATCCTCCTGGGGACGGGGGGCCTCTCAGATACGCAGTATTTT. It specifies CAILLGTGGLSDTQYF. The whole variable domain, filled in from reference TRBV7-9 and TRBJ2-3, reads DTGVSQNPRHKITKRGQNVTFRCDPISEHNRLYWYRQTLGQGPEFLTYFQNEAQLEKSRLLSDRFSAERPKGSFSTLEIQRTEQGDSAMYLCAILLGTGGLSDTQYFGPGTRLTVL.

CDR3 in DNA: TGCAGTGCGCTGTATTATGAGCAGTTCTTC. This gives the protein CSALYYEQFF. V usage is TRBV20-1 and J usage is TRBJ2-1; D is uncertain. The CDR3 is made up of 10 amino acids. Germline assignment: CDR1 DFQATT and CDR2 SNEGSKA (reference sequence). V was shortened by 6 bases and J by 8 bases, with 8 bases between the two germline ends.

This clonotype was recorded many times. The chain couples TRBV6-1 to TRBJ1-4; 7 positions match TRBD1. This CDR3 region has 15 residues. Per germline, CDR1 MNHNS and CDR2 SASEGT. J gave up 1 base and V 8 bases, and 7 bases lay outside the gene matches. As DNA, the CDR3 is TGTGCCAGCGGGGACAGCGGCCGAACTAATGAAAAACTGTTTTTT. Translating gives CASGDSGRTNEKLFF.

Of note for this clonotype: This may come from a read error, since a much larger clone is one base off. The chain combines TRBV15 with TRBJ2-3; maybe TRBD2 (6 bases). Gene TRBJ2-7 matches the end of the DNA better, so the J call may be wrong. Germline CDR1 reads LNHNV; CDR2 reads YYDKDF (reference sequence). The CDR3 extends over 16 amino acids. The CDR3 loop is CATSSLTQGGENEQYF. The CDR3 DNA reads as TGTGCCACCAGCAGCCTCACCCAGGGAGGAGAAAATGAGCAGTACTTC.

CDR3 DNA: TGTGCCAGCAGTTACGGGCTGAGGGGGGTCACAGATACGCAGTATTTT. Translated, it gives CASSYGLRGVTDTQYF. The J gene is TRBJ2-3, the V gene TRBV6-2 or TRBV6-3; D assignment may be TRBD1 or TRBD2 (6 bases each). V lost 2 bases and J 2 bases, leaving 14 bases between the germline ends. CDR3 length: 16 amino acids. Germline loops: CDR1 MNHEY, CDR2 SVGEGT.

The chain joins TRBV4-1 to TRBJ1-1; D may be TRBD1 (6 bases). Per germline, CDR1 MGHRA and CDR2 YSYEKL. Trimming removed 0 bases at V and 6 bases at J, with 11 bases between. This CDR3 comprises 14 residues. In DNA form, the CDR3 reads TGCGCCAGCAGCCAAGATAACAGGGATGCTGAAGCTTTCTTT. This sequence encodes CASSQDNRDAEAFF.

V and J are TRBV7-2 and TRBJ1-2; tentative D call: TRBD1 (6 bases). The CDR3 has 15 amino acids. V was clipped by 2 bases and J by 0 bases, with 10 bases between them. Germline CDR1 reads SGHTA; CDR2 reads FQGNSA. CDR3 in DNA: TGTGCCAGCAGCTTACAGGGGACATCTAACTATGGCTACACCTTC. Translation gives CASSLQGTSNYGYTF.

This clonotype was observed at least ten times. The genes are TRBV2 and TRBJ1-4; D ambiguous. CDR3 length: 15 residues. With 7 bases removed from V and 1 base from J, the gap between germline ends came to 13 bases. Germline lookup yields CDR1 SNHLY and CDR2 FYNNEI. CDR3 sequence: CASISGYRTNEKLFF. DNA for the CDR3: TGTGCCAGCATTTCGGGTTATAGAACTAATGAAAAACTGTTTTTT. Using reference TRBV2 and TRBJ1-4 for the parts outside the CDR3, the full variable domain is EPEVTQTPSHQVTQMGQEVILRCVPISNHLYFYWYRQILGQKVEFLVSFYNNEISEKSEIFDDQFSVERPDGSNFTLKIRSTKLEDSAMYFCASISGYRTNEKLFFGSGTQLSVL.

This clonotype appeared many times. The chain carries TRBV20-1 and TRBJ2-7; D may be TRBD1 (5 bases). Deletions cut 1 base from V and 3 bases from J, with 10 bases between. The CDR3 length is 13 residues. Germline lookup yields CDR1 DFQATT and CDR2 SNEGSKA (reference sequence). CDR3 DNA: TGCAGTGCTAGAGGAGCCAGGGACTACGAGCAGTACTTC. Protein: CSARGARDYEQYF.

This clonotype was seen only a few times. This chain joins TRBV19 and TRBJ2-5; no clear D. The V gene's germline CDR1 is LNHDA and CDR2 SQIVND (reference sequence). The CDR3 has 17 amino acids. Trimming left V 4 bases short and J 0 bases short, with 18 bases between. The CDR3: CASSTMKRSTHQETQYF. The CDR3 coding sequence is TGTGCCAGTAGTACTATGAAGAGGAGTACGCACCAAGAGACCCAGTACTTC.

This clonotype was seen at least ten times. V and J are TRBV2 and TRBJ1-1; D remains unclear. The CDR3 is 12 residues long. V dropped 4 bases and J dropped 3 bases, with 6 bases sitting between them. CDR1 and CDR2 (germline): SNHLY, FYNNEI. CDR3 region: CASSVMDTEAFF. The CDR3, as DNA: TGTGCCAGCAGTGTCATGGACACTGAAGCTTTCTTT.